Below, 16 T cell receptor beta chains from the same sample are listed, as sequenced in a study of blood T cell repertoires in COVID-19. The data were produced by immunoSEQ multiplex PCR, yet TCRdb's version contains in-frame clones alone and is incomplete. The repertoire holds hundreds of thousands of clones, with approximately 83% as singletons. Material for sequencing was PBMCs or T cells enriched from blood (not recorded which). The receptor set was obtained from a woman aged 50 to 60 who had been exposed to COVID-19.

This sequence joins TRBV2 and TRBJ1-1; D call uncertain. This CDR3 comprises 14 residues. In germline, CDR1 is SNHLY, CDR2 FYNNEI. Deletions cut 2 bases from V and 1 base from J, with 8 bases between. The CDR3 is CASSEFAGNTEAFF. The CDR3 region has the DNA TGTGCCAGCAGTGAATTTGCGGGGAACACTGAAGCTTTCTTT.

The chain employs TRBV6-2 or TRBV6-3 and TRBJ2-1, with 8 bases lining up with TRBD2. This CDR3 region has 15 residues. J was trimmed by 4 bases and V by 2 bases; bases with no gene match: 4. Germline V lookup: CDR1 MNHEY, CDR2 SVGEGT. Here the CDR3 reads CASSYGRGAYNEQFF. DNA of the CDR3: TGTGCCAGCAGTTACGGGCGGGGGGCTTACAATGAGCAGTTCTTC.

The V gene is TRBV27, the J gene TRBJ1-6; D may be TRBD1 (6 bases). V gave up 3 bases and J gave up 10 bases, with 22 bases separating them. Germline values: CDR1 MNHEY, CDR2 SMNVEV (reference sequence). This CDR3 spans 17 amino acids. CDR3 nucleotide sequence: TGTGCCAGCAGTTTGTCCGGGACACGGGGAATACGGTCACCCCTCCACTTT. It translates to CASSLSGTRGIRSPLHF.

The rearrangement links TRBV28 to TRBJ1-4; TRBD1 might be the D (5 bases). Trimming left V 5 bases short and J 4 bases short, with 8 bases between. The CDR3 is 13 residues long. Per the germline V gene, CDR1 is MDHEN and CDR2 is SYDVKM. CDR3 loop: CASSQQVNEKLFF. Written as DNA, the CDR3 is TGTGCCAGCAGTCAACAGGTTAATGAAAAACTGTTTTTT.

J is TRBJ1-6 and V is TRBV19; D ambiguous. V was clipped by 8 bases and J by 9 bases, with 17 bases between them. The CDR3 runs 14 residues. Germline lookup yields CDR1 LNHDA and CDR2 SQIVND (reference sequence). CDR3 residues: CASREQANSSPLHF. CDR3 nucleotides: TGTGCCAGTCGGGAGCAGGCGAACAGTTCACCCCTCCACTTT.

This chain joins TRBV24-1 and TRBJ1-5, with 9 bases identical to TRBD1. The CDR3 has 16 amino acids. V dropped 4 bases and J dropped 6; count of bases not matched to a gene: 9. Germline lookup yields CDR1 KGHDR and CDR2 SFDVKD. CDR3 in amino acids: CATSDRGQGSGQPQHF. The CDR3 DNA reads as TGTGCCACCAGTGACCGCGGACAGGGGAGCGGTCAGCCCCAGCATTTT.

This clone was observed a single time. The rearrangement uses TRBV11-2 and TRBJ2-2; tentatively, D is TRBD1 (7 bases). CDR3 length: 16 amino acids. Germline values: CDR1 SGHAT, CDR2 FQNNGV. Trimming took off 6 bases at V and 6 bases at J, with 20 bases between the two ends. CDR3 sequence: CASSSGGLWNPGELFF. The CDR3 DNA is TGTGCCAGCAGTTCAGGGGGGCTATGGAATCCCGGGGAGCTGTTTTTT.

This chain joins TRBV7-2 and TRBJ1-2; D uncertain. This CDR3 has 15 residues. Germline-derived CDR1 and CDR2 are SGHTA and FQGNSA. V was cut by 5 bases and J by 5 bases, with 18 bases left in between. This CDR3 is CASSPEIGPKYGYTF. The CDR3, as DNA: TGTGCCAGCAGCCCGGAGATCGGCCCCAAATATGGCTACACCTTC.

The chain uses TRBV27 and TRBJ2-7, with 10 bases that match TRBD2. The trim removed 2 bases at V and 5 bases at J, leaving 9 bases unmatched. Germline V gene lookup returns CDR1 MNHEY and CDR2 SMNVEV (reference sequence). This CDR3 is built from 16 residues. This chain's CDR3 is CASSLVRRGTSDEQYF. CDR3 bases: TGTGCCAGCAGTTTAGTGAGGAGGGGGACTAGCGACGAGCAGTACTTC.

The V call is TRBV7-6, the J call TRBJ2-3; 10 nucleotides line up with TRBD2. V lost 5 bases and J lost 1; bases outside the gene matches: 9. There are 17 residues in the CDR3. Germline V gene sequence: CDR1 SGHVS, CDR2 FNYEAQ. CDR3 bases: TGTGCCAGCAGCCCGCGGGGCAGCGGGGGGGGCACAGATACGCAGTATTTT. Protein sequence: CASSPRGSGGGTDTQYF.

The chain uses TRBV19 and TRBJ2-2, with no clear D. The CDR3 runs 12 residues. V lost 7 bases and J lost 4, with 7 bases in between. Germline assignment: CDR1 LNHDA and CDR2 SQIVND (reference sequence). CDR3 DNA sequence: TGTGCCAGTACCCCTCGCACCGGGGAGCTGTTTTTT. The encoded protein is CASTPRTGELFF. Variable domain in full (rest from reference TRBV19 and TRBJ2-2): DGGITQSPKYLFRKEGQNVTLSCEQNLNHDAMYWYRQDPGQGLRLIYYSQIVNDFQKGDIAEGYSVSREKKESFPLTVTSAQKNPTAFYLCASTPRTGELFFGEGSRLTVL.

This sequence joins TRBV28 and TRBJ1-1; 8 nucleotides line up with TRBD1. V shed 6 bases, J shed 1 base, and the junction held 7 bases outside the gene matches. This CDR3 is 15 amino acids long. Germline values: CDR1 MDHEN, CDR2 SYDVKM. The CDR3: CASRQTGARNTEAFF. The CDR3 nucleotides read TGTGCCAGCAGGCAGACAGGGGCCAGGAACACTGAAGCTTTCTTT.

The chain employs TRBV5-1 and TRBJ2-7; D perhaps matches TRBD1 (5 bases). This CDR3 is 15 amino acids long. The V gene's germline CDR1 is SGHRS and CDR2 YFSETQ. V lost 0 bases and J 2 bases, leaving 12 bases between the germline ends. The DNA for the CDR3 is TGCGCCAGCAGCTTGGACGCAGGGTCCGCCTACGAGCAGTACTTC. It yields the protein CASSLDAGSAYEQYF.

This chain joins TRBV10-2 and TRBJ2-1; 9 nucleotides line up with TRBD2. V was clipped by 3 bases and J by 10 bases; unmatched bases: 13. Per the germline V gene, CDR1 is WSHSY and CDR2 is SAAADI. This CDR3 region has 16 residues. Here the CDR3 reads CASSERGTSLRGEQFF. The CDR3 DNA follows: TGCGCCAGCAGTGAAAGGGGGACTAGCCTCAGGGGGGAGCAGTTCTTC.

This chain uses TRBV19 with TRBJ2-5, with 14 bases identical to TRBD2. Per germline, CDR1 LNHDA and CDR2 SQIVND (reference sequence). The CDR3 length is 16 residues. V shed 4 bases, J shed 5 bases, and the junction held 6 bases outside the gene matches. In DNA form, the CDR3 reads TGTGCCAGTAGTACAGGACTAGCGGGGGGTGCGGAGACCCAGTACTTC. Translated, it gives CASSTGLAGGAETQYF.

The rearrangement joins TRBV19 to TRBJ2-3, with D tentatively TRBD2 (6 bases). Germline lookup yields CDR1 LNHDA and CDR2 SQIVND (reference sequence). The CDR3 is 14 amino acids. V was trimmed by 3 bases and J by 4 bases, leaving 11 bases between them. This chain's CDR3 is CASSIRLDADTQYF. The CDR3 DNA sequence: TGTGCCAGTAGTATTAGACTAGACGCAGATACGCAGTATTTT.